The rows below give T cell receptor beta chains drawn from one sample of a study of shared clonotypes between healthy human individuals. Here immunoSEQ multiplex PCR was the method, and the copy in TCRdb shows in-frame clones only, minus some. The profile shows some 580,000 clones, more than 95% of them singletons. Sequencing used naive CD8+ T cells sorted from blood. These receptors came from a man aged 25 to 45 in good health. CDR3s include the opening cysteine and the closing phenylalanine or tryptophan. The D gene is left open where the match is weak. The size of a clone is reported for some rows only, either as once, few or many, or as a class for expanded clones.

v_gene: TRBV27
d_gene: TRBD2
abundance: NA
j_gene: TRBJ2-1
CDR3nt: TGTGCCAGCAGTTTATGGACTAGCGGAAGCTCCTACAATGAGCAGTTCTTC
CDR3aa: CASSLWTSGSSYNEQFF

v_gene: TRBV7-9
d_gene: NA
abundance: once
j_gene: TRBJ1-1
CDR3nt: TGTGCCAGCAGCCAGGGGTTGCGGAACACTGAAGCTTTCTTT
CDR3aa: CASSQGLRNTEAFF

v_gene: TRBV5-1
d_gene: NA
abundance: NA
j_gene: TRBJ1-1
CDR3nt: TGCGCCAGCAGCCCCACCGGGACGGTAGTTGAAGCTTTCTTT
CDR3aa: CASSPTGTVVEAFF

v_gene: TRBV29-1
d_gene: TRBD1
abundance: NA
j_gene: TRBJ2-2
CDR3nt: TGCAGCGTTGCTCGTCAGGGGGCGTCCACCGGGGAGCTGTTTTTT
CDR3aa: CSVARQGASTGELFF

v_gene: TRBV9
d_gene: NA
abundance: NA
j_gene: TRBJ1-3
CDR3nt: TGTGCCAGCAGCGTAGGCGGGGGTACTGGAAACACCATATATTTT
CDR3aa: CASSVGGGTGNTIYF

v_gene: TRBV28
d_gene: TRBD1
abundance: NA
j_gene: TRBJ2-7
CDR3nt: TGTGCCAGCAGTTTAGAGGGGGCAGTCGAGCAGTACTTC
CDR3aa: CASSLEGAVEQYF

v_gene: TRBV27
d_gene: NA
abundance: NA
j_gene: TRBJ2-1
CDR3nt: TGTGCCAGCAGTTTTGGTGGGGAGACAGAGGAGCAGTTCTTC
CDR3aa: CASSFGGETEEQFF

v_gene: TRBV29-1
d_gene: NA
abundance: NA
j_gene: TRBJ2-3
CDR3nt: TGCAGCGTTGAATCCAGGGGAAAAGATACGCAGTATTTT
CDR3aa: CSVESRGKDTQYF

v_gene: TRBV27
d_gene: NA
abundance: NA
j_gene: TRBJ2-4
CDR3nt: TGTGCCAGCAGCCCCATGGTTTTTAACCTAGCCAAAAACATTCAGTACTTC
CDR3aa: CASSPMVFNLAKNIQYF

v_gene: TRBV7-9
d_gene: NA
abundance: NA
j_gene: TRBJ2-3
CDR3nt: TGTGCCAGTTACTCCGGGAGTCTCGGTACGCAGTATTTT
CDR3aa: CASYSGSLGTQYF

v_gene: TRBV10-1
d_gene: NA
abundance: NA
j_gene: TRBJ2-7
CDR3nt: TGCGCCAGCAGTGTAGGAACACATTCATCAGGATGGGGACATAGCTCCTACGAGCAGTACTTC
CDR3aa: CASSVGTHSSGWGHSSYEQYF

v_gene: TRBV6-5
d_gene: TRBD2
abundance: once
j_gene: TRBJ2-1
CDR3nt: TGTGCCAGCAGCCGGGTTGGCGGGAGAAGAAATGAGCAGTTCTTC
CDR3aa: CASSRVGGRRNEQFF

v_gene: TRBV7-9
d_gene: NA
abundance: once
j_gene: TRBJ2-1
CDR3nt: TGTGCCAGCAGTCATCGGGTACTAGGTTACGGCAATGAGCAGTTCTTC
CDR3aa: CASSHRVLGYGNEQFF

v_gene: TRBV15
d_gene: NA
abundance: NA
j_gene: TRBJ2-1
CDR3nt: TGTGCCACCAGCAGAGGACCCATTTTAAGCTCCTACAATGAGCAGTTCTTC
CDR3aa: CATSRGPILSSYNEQFF

v_gene: TRBV10-3
d_gene: NA
abundance: NA
j_gene: TRBJ2-7
CDR3nt: TGTGCCATCAGTGAGTCCGGCTACGAGCAGTACTTC
CDR3aa: CAISESGYEQYF

v_gene: TRBV11-2
d_gene: TRBD1
abundance: NA
j_gene: TRBJ2-1
CDR3nt: TGTGCCAGCAGCTCCCCGTGGGACAGAGGCGAAAATGAGCAGTTCTTC
CDR3aa: CASSSPWDRGENEQFF

v_gene: TRBV27
d_gene: TRBD2
abundance: NA
j_gene: TRBJ2-7
CDR3nt: TGTGCCAGCAGCCCGATCAGCGGGAGCTCCTACGAGCAGTACTTC
CDR3aa: CASSPISGSSYEQYF

v_gene: TRBV30
d_gene: TRBD1
abundance: NA
j_gene: TRBJ2-1
CDR3nt: TGTGCCTGGGGCTCGGGACAGGGGGCCCACGATGAGCAGTTCTTC
CDR3aa: CAWGSGQGAHDEQFF

v_gene: TRBV7-8
d_gene: NA
abundance: once
j_gene: TRBJ1-1
CDR3nt: TGTGCCAGCAGCCTCCGTTCGATTCTGAACACTGAAGCTTTCTTT
CDR3aa: CASSLRSILNTEAFF

v_gene: TRBV7-6
d_gene: NA
abundance: NA
j_gene: TRBJ1-1
CDR3nt: TGTGCCAGCAGCTTAGAGGGCCCGAACACTGAAGCTTTCTTT
CDR3aa: CASSLEGPNTEAFF

v_gene: TRBV7-9
d_gene: NA
abundance: NA
j_gene: TRBJ1-4
CDR3nt: TGTGCCAGCAGCCCCTGGGGGGCAACTAATGAAAAACTGTTTTTT
CDR3aa: CASSPWGATNEKLFF

v_gene: TRBV29-1
d_gene: TRBD2
abundance: NA
j_gene: TRBJ2-1
CDR3nt: TGCAGCGTTGAAGGCGGGGGGGGACTTGCCTACAATGAGCAGTTCTTC
CDR3aa: CSVEGGGGLAYNEQFF

v_gene: TRBV5-1
d_gene: NA
abundance: NA
j_gene: TRBJ2-3
CDR3nt: TGCGCCAGCTCTAGAAGTGGAGATACGCAGTATTTT
CDR3aa: CASSRSGDTQYF

v_gene: TRBV19
d_gene: NA
abundance: NA
j_gene: TRBJ2-1
CDR3nt: TGTGCCAGTAGTGCGGGTAACTCCTACAATGAGCAGTTCTTC
CDR3aa: CASSAGNSYNEQFF

v_gene: TRBV5-4
d_gene: NA
abundance: NA
j_gene: TRBJ2-3
CDR3nt: TGTGCCAGCAGCTTGGAAGCGACCCTTAGCACAGATACGCAGTATTTT
CDR3aa: CASSLEATLSTDTQYF

v_gene: TRBV20-1
d_gene: NA
abundance: NA
j_gene: TRBJ1-1
CDR3nt: TGCAGTGCTACAACAGGAGAAGCTTTCTTT
CDR3aa: CSATTGEAFF

v_gene: TRBV5-4
d_gene: NA
abundance: NA
j_gene: TRBJ1-1
CDR3nt: TGTGCCAGCAGCTTTAATCTGAACACTGAAGCTTTCTTT
CDR3aa: CASSFNLNTEAFF

v_gene: TRBV19
d_gene: NA
abundance: NA
j_gene: TRBJ1-2
CDR3nt: TGTGCCAGTGATGGTGGCAGAGCGCTTTATGGCTACACCTTC
CDR3aa: CASDGGRALYGYTF

v_gene: TRBV25-1
d_gene: TRBD1
abundance: NA
j_gene: TRBJ2-7
CDR3nt: TGTGCCAGCAGTGAAGACAGGGACGAGCAGTACTTC
CDR3aa: CASSEDRDEQYF

v_gene: TRBV18
d_gene: NA
abundance: NA
j_gene: TRBJ2-2
CDR3nt: TGTGCCAGCTCACGGGCTCCCGGCACCGGGGAGCTGTTTTTT
CDR3aa: CASSRAPGTGELFF

v_gene: TRBV16
d_gene: TRBD2
abundance: NA
j_gene: TRBJ2-5
CDR3nt: TGTGCCAGCAGCCAATCCTTTGGACTAGCTGAGGAGACCCAGTACTTC
CDR3aa: CASSQSFGLAEETQYF

v_gene: TRBV2
d_gene: NA
abundance: NA
j_gene: TRBJ2-4
CDR3nt: TGTGCCAGCAGTGAACAGGACATTCAGTACTTC
CDR3aa: CASSEQDIQYF

v_gene: TRBV6-5
d_gene: NA
abundance: NA
j_gene: TRBJ2-2
CDR3nt: TGTGCCAGCAGTTACTCTCCGGGACTGGGCACCGGGGAGCTGTTTTTT
CDR3aa: CASSYSPGLGTGELFF

v_gene: TRBV27
d_gene: NA
abundance: NA
j_gene: TRBJ2-3
CDR3nt: TGTGCCAGCAGTCTGCATAGGGATACGCAGTATTTT
CDR3aa: CASSLHRDTQYF

v_gene: TRBV9
d_gene: TRBD2
abundance: NA
j_gene: TRBJ2-7
CDR3nt: TGTGCCAGCAGCGTATCACCTAGCGGGACCTACGAGCAGTACTTC
CDR3aa: CASSVSPSGTYEQYF

v_gene: TRBV5-4
d_gene: NA
abundance: NA
j_gene: TRBJ2-2
CDR3nt: TGTGCCAGCAGCCCGGGTGTGAACACCGGGGAGCTGTTTTTT
CDR3aa: CASSPGVNTGELFF

v_gene: TRBV7-9
d_gene: NA
abundance: NA
j_gene: TRBJ2-1
CDR3nt: TGTGGGGTAGGGAATGAGCAGTTCTTC
CDR3aa: CGVGNEQFF

v_gene: TRBV7-9
d_gene: NA
abundance: NA
j_gene: TRBJ1-2
CDR3nt: TGTGCCAGCAGCGTAAATGAAGTTAACTATGGCTACACCTTC
CDR3aa: CASSVNEVNYGYTF

v_gene: TRBV4-3
d_gene: NA
abundance: once
j_gene: TRBJ2-7
CDR3nt: TGCGCCAGCAGCCAAGAATGGCAGGAAACCTACGAGCAGTACTTC
CDR3aa: CASSQEWQETYEQYF

v_gene: TRBV19
d_gene: NA
abundance: NA
j_gene: TRBJ2-7
CDR3nt: TGTGCCAGTAGTAACAGCGAGAGGAGCTCCTACGAGCAGTACTTC
CDR3aa: CASSNSERSSYEQYF

v_gene: TRBV15
d_gene: NA
abundance: NA
j_gene: TRBJ2-6
CDR3nt: TGTGCCACCAGCAGAGATGTCCCCTCTGGGGCCAACGTCCTGACTTTC
CDR3aa: CATSRDVPSGANVLTF

v_gene: TRBV7-6
d_gene: TRBD1
abundance: few
j_gene: TRBJ2-7
CDR3nt: TGTGCCAGCAGCTTACAGGGGGACGTCTACGAGCAGTACTTC
CDR3aa: CASSLQGDVYEQYF

v_gene: TRBV9
d_gene: NA
abundance: NA
j_gene: TRBJ2-3
CDR3nt: TGTGCCAGCACAGCGATCGCTAGCACAGATACGCAGTATTTT
CDR3aa: CASTAIASTDTQYF

v_gene: TRBV2
d_gene: NA
abundance: NA
j_gene: TRBJ1-2
CDR3nt: TGTGCCAGCAGTGAAGCAGAGTACAGTTTCGACTATGGCTACACCTTC
CDR3aa: CASSEAEYSFDYGYTF

v_gene: TRBV29-1
d_gene: TRBD2
abundance: once
j_gene: TRBJ2-3
CDR3nt: TGCAGCGTTGAGGTAGCGGGTAGGGCAGATACGCAGTATTTT
CDR3aa: CSVEVAGRADTQYF

v_gene: TRBV9
d_gene: TRBD2
abundance: NA
j_gene: TRBJ2-1
CDR3nt: TGTGCCAGCAGCGTAGAACTAGCGCCATACAATGAGCAGTTCTTC
CDR3aa: CASSVELAPYNEQFF

v_gene: TRBV9
d_gene: TRBD1
abundance: NA
j_gene: TRBJ2-7
CDR3nt: TGTGCCAGCAGCGTGTCTACAGGGGGCGCTTCCTACGAGCAGTACTTC
CDR3aa: CASSVSTGGASYEQYF

v_gene: TRBV11-2
d_gene: NA
abundance: NA
j_gene: TRBJ2-3
CDR3nt: TGTGCCAGCAGCTCCTTGAGGGGGGCAGATACGCAGTATTTT
CDR3aa: CASSSLRGADTQYF

v_gene: TRBV13
d_gene: TRBD1
abundance: NA
j_gene: TRBJ2-7
CDR3nt: TGTGCCAGCAGCTTATTGGGATCTCCGGACAGGGGATACGAGCAGTACTTC
CDR3aa: CASSLLGSPDRGYEQYF

v_gene: TRBV29-1
d_gene: TRBD1
abundance: NA
j_gene: TRBJ2-1
CDR3nt: TGCAGCGTTGCTGGGACAGGGGCAGACAATGAGCAGTTCTTC
CDR3aa: CSVAGTGADNEQFF

v_gene: TRBV7-3
d_gene: NA
abundance: NA
j_gene: TRBJ2-4
CDR3nt: TGTGCCAGCAGCTCCGGACAAGGAAACATTCAGTACTTC
CDR3aa: CASSSGQGNIQYF

v_gene: TRBV5-8
d_gene: TRBD2
abundance: NA
j_gene: TRBJ2-3
CDR3nt: TGTGCCAGCAGCTCCTCGGGACTAGCGGGAGCGGATACGCAGTATTTT
CDR3aa: CASSSSGLAGADTQYF

v_gene: TRBV6-5
d_gene: NA
abundance: NA
j_gene: TRBJ1-5
CDR3nt: TGTGCCAGCAGACCCGGCCTGGGGGGCAATCAGCCCCAGCATTTT
CDR3aa: CASRPGLGGNQPQHF

v_gene: TRBV15
d_gene: NA
abundance: NA
j_gene: TRBJ1-2
CDR3nt: TGTGCCACCAGTCTGGTTAGCACCGGCCACTATGGCTACACCTTC
CDR3aa: CATSLVSTGHYGYTF

v_gene: TRBV11-2
d_gene: NA
abundance: NA
j_gene: TRBJ2-5
CDR3nt: TGTGCCAGCAGCTTCCCGAGGGGATACCGAGAGACCCAGTACTTC
CDR3aa: CASSFPRGYRETQYF

v_gene: TRBV29-1
d_gene: TRBD2
abundance: NA
j_gene: TRBJ2-1
CDR3nt: TGCAGCGTTGAAGATCAGGGTAGCGGGAGTGATGAGCAGTTCTTC
CDR3aa: CSVEDQGSGSDEQFF

v_gene: TRBV7-3
d_gene: TRBD2
abundance: NA
j_gene: TRBJ2-1
CDR3nt: TGTGCCAGCAGCGTTCTAGCGGGTGAGGAGCAGTTCTTC
CDR3aa: CASSVLAGEEQFF

v_gene: TRBV18
d_gene: TRBD2
abundance: NA
j_gene: TRBJ2-1
CDR3nt: TGTGCCAGCTCGTACATTAGCGGGAGCTCCTACAATGAGCAGTTCTTC
CDR3aa: CASSYISGSSYNEQFF

v_gene: TRBV7-9
d_gene: NA
abundance: NA
j_gene: TRBJ2-5
CDR3nt: TGTGCCAGCAGCTTATTGGGACTGGATTACACTCAAGAGACCCAGTACTTC
CDR3aa: CASSLLGLDYTQETQYF

v_gene: TRBV12-5
d_gene: NA
abundance: NA
j_gene: TRBJ2-1
CDR3nt: TGTGCTAGTGGTTTCGACTCTGGACCCGAGCGGTTCTTC
CDR3aa: CASGFDSGPERFF